Shown below are 32 T cell receptor beta chains from a single sample sequenced in a study of blood T cell repertoires in COVID-19. Profiling relied on immunoSEQ multiplex PCR, and the TCRdb table lists in-frame clones only, not all of them. This table holds 150,000 to 200,000 clones, under 85% found once. Material for sequencing was peripheral blood. The receptor set was obtained from a man in his sixties or seventies with acute or convalescent COVID-19.

The V and J genes are TRBV4-3 and TRBJ1-1, with D hard to call. This CDR3 contains 14 residues. Germline loops: CDR1 LGHNA, CDR2 YSLEER. V lost 1 base to trimming and J lost 10 bases, with 16 bases between them. The chain's CDR3 is CASSQGLSVQAAFF. In DNA, the CDR3 is TGCGCCAGCAGCCAAGGCCTTTCCGTTCAGGCAGCTTTCTTT.

V is TRBV6-4 and J is TRBJ1-5; 7 nucleotides line up with TRBD1. From germline, CDR1 is MRHNA and CDR2 SNTAGT. J was trimmed by 4 bases and V by 2 bases; bases with no gene match: 2. This CDR3 has 14 residues. This CDR3 reads CASSDGQENQPQHF. The CDR3 DNA follows: TGTGCCAGCAGTGACGGACAGGAAAATCAGCCCCAGCATTTT.

V usage is TRBV7-8 and J usage is TRBJ2-1; TRBD2 aligns across 9 bases. CDR1 SGHVS and CDR2 FQNEAQ come from the germline V gene. V shed 4 bases and J 6 bases; nucleotides not matched to a gene: 13. The CDR3 consists of 17 residues. The CDR3 reads CASSWRQRAGGVNEQFF. The CDR3 bases are TGTGCCAGCAGCTGGAGGCAGAGAGCGGGAGGAGTCAATGAGCAGTTCTTC.

DNA of the CDR3: TGCGCCAGCAGCTTCGCTACGTATCCTAGCACAGATACGCAGTATTTT. Its translation is CASSFATYPSTDTQYF. This chain uses TRBV5-1 with TRBJ2-3, with D unclear. This CDR3 has 16 residues. Trimming shortened V by 2 bases and J by 0 bases, and 13 bases separated the two germline ends. Germline V gene lookup returns CDR1 SGHRS and CDR2 YFSETQ.

The gene calls are TRBV18 and TRBJ2-1; 7 bases match TRBD2. Trimming at V came to 4 bases and at J to 6 bases, leaving 15 bases not matched to a gene. Germline CDR1 KGHSH, CDR2 LQKENI. The CDR3 is 17 residues long. The CDR3 sequence is CASSLSLASGVPNEQFF. The CDR3 coding sequence is TGTGCCAGCTCACTATCCCTGGCTAGCGGAGTCCCCAATGAGCAGTTCTTC.

The chain uses TRBV2 and TRBJ2-5; D is possibly TRBD1 (6 bases). Trimming removed 8 bases from V and 5 bases from J, with 12 bases in between. The CDR3 has 12 amino acids. Germline CDR1 reads SNHLY; CDR2 reads FYNNEI. The CDR3 reads CASDPRGETQYF. Here the CDR3 DNA reads TGTGCCAGCGACCCAAGGGGGGAGACCCAGTACTTC.

The rearrangement joins TRBV10-2 to TRBJ2-3; 8 bases agree with TRBD2. V lost 6 bases to trimming and J lost 3 bases; unmatched junction nucleotides: 11. Per the germline V gene, CDR1 is WSHSY and CDR2 is SAAADI. CDR3 length: 16 residues. CDR3 in amino acids: CASRVAGLGRTDTQYF. In DNA form, the CDR3 reads TGCGCCAGCAGGGTAGCGGGGCTCGGTAGGACAGATACGCAGTATTTT.

This clone came up many times. The gene calls are TRBV9 and TRBJ2-1, with D possibly being TRBD2 (6 bases). Germline-derived CDR1 and CDR2 are SGDLS and YYNGEE. This CDR3 is 14 amino acids long. The V and J ends lost 6 bases and 4 bases respectively, with 14 bases between them. The DNA for the CDR3 is TGTGCCAGCATGTCGGAGGGCCTTTACAATGAGCAGTTCTTC. Its protein is CASMSEGLYNEQFF.

V is TRBV2 and J is TRBJ2-2; TRBD2 agrees at 9 bases. CDR3 length: 15 residues. V trimming: 7 bases; J trimming: 6 bases; junction bases outside the gene matches: 9. Germline assignment: CDR1 SNHLY and CDR2 FYNNEI. The CDR3 DNA reads TGTGCCAGCACCGGTGGCGGGAGGGAGGCCGGGGAGCTGTTTTTT. The encoded protein is CASTGGGREAGELFF.

This clone appeared once. V and J are TRBV4-1 and TRBJ2-6; a possible D gene is TRBD1 (5 bases). The CDR3 contains 15 residues. In germline, CDR1 is MGHRA, CDR2 YSYEKL. V was pared by 0 bases and J by 10 bases, with 13 bases between. The CDR3 coding sequence is TGCGCCAGCAGCCAAGAAGGGGCCAGACCGAACGTCCTGACTTTC. Its translation: CASSQEGARPNVLTF.

The J gene is TRBJ2-1, the V gene TRBV7-9; TRBD2 matches at 11 bases. The V and J ends lost 1 base and 3 bases, in that order; junction bases with no gene match: 8. The V gene's germline CDR1 is SEHNR and CDR2 FQNEAQ (reference sequence). CDR3 length: 18 amino acids. The CDR3 reads CASSLGAFSGRVYNEQFF. CDR3 in DNA: TGTGCCAGCAGCTTAGGAGCCTTTAGCGGGAGGGTCTACAATGAGCAGTTCTTC.

The V and J genes are TRBV28 and TRBJ1-1; perhaps TRBD1 as D (5 bases). Trimming removed 10 bases at V and 8 bases at J, with 14 bases between. The germline V gene has CDR1 MDHEN and CDR2 SYDVKM. CDR3 size: 11 residues. CDR3 coding DNA: TGTGCCACACGAAACAGGCCCGAAGCTTTCTTT. This encodes CATRNRPEAFF.

This chain links TRBV6-5 with TRBJ2-2; the match to TRBD1 covers 7 bases. Per germline, CDR1 MNHEY and CDR2 SVGAGI. The length of the CDR3 is 15 residues. The junction had 7 bases not matched to a gene; V was cut back by 7 bases and J by 2 bases. The CDR3 region is CASTRQGSNTGELFF. CDR3 coding DNA: TGTGCCAGCACCAGACAGGGTTCCAACACCGGGGAGCTGTTTTTT.

This rearrangement joins TRBV5-1 to TRBJ2-7; D remains ambiguous. Germline V gene data show CDR1 as SGHRS and CDR2 as YFSETQ. The germline V and J ends were trimmed by 0 bases and 0 bases, with 10 bases remaining between them. This CDR3 is 15 amino acids long. CDR3 residues: CASSLAATSSYEQYF. The CDR3 coding sequence is TGCGCCAGCAGCTTGGCTGCCACCAGCTCCTACGAGCAGTACTTC.

CDR3: CASSKALGGRLREQYF. The CDR3, as DNA: TGTGCCAGCAGCAAAGCCTTGGGGGGACGATTACGGGAGCAGTACTTC. The chain recombines TRBV21-1 with TRBJ2-7; the D call TRBD2 from the table was never checked on the DNA. TRBV21-1 is termed a pseudogene. CDR3 length equals 16 residues.

The count of this clone is one. The gene calls are TRBV5-6 and TRBJ2-5, with TRBD2 matching 10 bases. Trimming removed 7 bases from V and 4 bases from J; junction bases left unmatched: 7. The V gene's germline CDR1 is SGHDT and CDR2 YYEEEE. CDR3 length: 14 amino acids. CDR3 nucleotides: TGTGCCAGCCAACTCAGACTAGCGGGAGAGACCCAGTACTTC. Protein: CASQLRLAGETQYF.

J is TRBJ2-2 and V is TRBV5-1, with TRBD2 as a possible D gene (7 bases). V shed 4 bases and J shed 4 bases, with 17 bases lying between them. Germline loops: CDR1 SGHRS, CDR2 YFSETQ. The CDR3 totals 16 residues. Written as DNA, the CDR3 is TGCGCCAGCAGCCCTGGTGGGGGGGCGGCCACCGGGGAGCTGTTTTTT. Encoded protein: CASSPGGGAATGELFF.

The rearrangement links TRBV11-2 to TRBJ1-2, with D possibly TRBD1 on 6 matching bases. This CDR3 spans 15 amino acids. Deletions cut 3 bases from V and 2 bases from J, with 13 bases between. The germline CDR1 and CDR2 sequences are SGHAT and FQNNGV. CDR3 sequence reads: CASSLDRGTNYGYTF. CDR3 DNA: TGTGCCAGCAGCTTGGACCGAGGGACAAACTATGGCTACACCTTC. Looking up the rest from reference TRBV11-2 and TRBJ1-2 gives the full variable domain: EAGVAQSPRYKIIEKRQSVAFWCNPISGHATLYWYQQILGQGPKLLIQFQNNGVVDDSQLPKDRFSAERLKGVDSTLKIQPAKLEDSAVYLCASSLDRGTNYGYTFGSGTRLTVV.

In its sample, this clone was seen once. This chain connects TRBV6-2 or TRBV6-3 to TRBJ2-3; D possibly corresponds to TRBD2 (6 bases). This CDR3 has 17 residues. Between the trimmed V and J ends, which lost 2 bases and 3 bases, there was a span of 18 bases. The germline V gene has CDR1 MNHEY and CDR2 SVGEGT. The CDR3 protein is CASSYPLTSPTTDTQYF. CDR3 coding DNA: TGTGCCAGCAGTTACCCCCTCACTAGCCCGACGACAGATACGCAGTATTTT.

The J gene is TRBJ2-7, the V gene TRBV5-1; TRBD1 agrees at 8 bases. The length of the CDR3 is 15 residues. Germline CDR1 is SGHRS and CDR2 is YFSETQ. Trimming cost V 0 bases and J 4 bases; bases outside gene matches: 6. CDR3 DNA sequence: TGCGCCAGCAGCTTGGGACAGGGGTCTGTATACGAGCAGTACTTC. Translated: CASSLGQGSVYEQYF. The entire variable domain, with the rest obtained from reference TRBV5-1 and TRBJ2-7, is as follows: KAGVTQTPRYLIKTRGQQVTLSCSPISGHRSVSWYQQTPGQGLQFLFEYFSETQRNKGNFPGRFSGRQFSNSRSEMNVSTLELGDSALYLCASSLGQGSVYEQYFGPGTRLTVT.

V usage is TRBV19 and J usage is TRBJ2-3; D ambiguous. The CDR3 consists of 15 residues. V gave up 3 bases and J gave up 1 base, with 11 bases separating them. Germline lookup yields CDR1 LNHDA and CDR2 SQIVND (reference sequence). The CDR3 DNA is TGTGCCAGTAGTATGGCGGTAATGGGCACAGATACGCAGTATTTT. Amino acid sequence: CASSMAVMGTDTQYF.

The J gene is TRBJ2-5, the V gene TRBV27, with TRBD2 matching over 13 bases. This CDR3 is built from 18 residues. The junction had 11 bases not matched to a gene; V was cut back by 5 bases and J by 2 bases. The germline V gene has CDR1 MNHEY and CDR2 SMNVEV (reference sequence). The CDR3 protein is CASSLKTTSGRLQETQYF. In DNA form, the CDR3 reads TGTGCCAGCAGTCTGAAGACGACTAGCGGGAGGCTACAAGAGACCCAGTACTTC.

This clone was observed a single time. The chain carries TRBV3-1 (or the pseudogene TRBV3-2) and TRBJ2-7, with 10 bases identical to TRBD1. This CDR3 has 17 amino acids. Germline CDR1 is LGHDT and CDR2 is YNNKEL (reference sequence). V was clipped by 0 bases and J by 3 bases; unmatched bases: 8. For the CDR3, the DNA is TGTGCCAGCAGCCAAGATGGGACAGGGGTCCCACTCTACGAGCAGTACTTC. Amino acids: CASSQDGTGVPLYEQYF.

This clone occurred once. The genes are TRBV7-9 and TRBJ1-1; 8 bases are shared with TRBD1. Germline lookup yields CDR1 SEHNR and CDR2 FQNEAQ (reference sequence). This CDR3 is built from 12 residues. J was trimmed by 11 bases and V by 4 bases; bases with no gene match: 6. As DNA, the CDR3 is TGTGCCAGCAGCTACCTGACAGGGGCCGCTTTCTTT. Translation: CASSYLTGAAFF.

CDR3 in DNA: TGTGCCAGCAGTCCCGTCTCGCGGAACGAGCAGTACTTC. This sequence encodes CASSPVSRNEQYF. V and J are TRBV27 and TRBJ2-7; D gene uncertain. Germline V gene lookup returns CDR1 MNHEY and CDR2 SMNVEV (reference sequence). This CDR3 region has 13 residues. V lost 5 bases to trimming and J lost 5 bases, with 13 bases between them.

The CDR3 bases are TGTGCCATCCGAAATGCCCTAGCGGACACAGATACGCAGTATTTT. Translating gives CAIRNALADTDTQYF. The chain carries TRBV10-3 and TRBJ2-3; the match to TRBD2 covers 7 bases. The germline V gene has CDR1 ENHRY and CDR2 SYGVKD. The CDR3 consists of 15 residues. Trimming cost V 8 bases and J 2 bases; bases outside gene matches: 10.

The chain uses TRBV5-1 and TRBJ1-1; TRBD1 agrees at 8 bases. CDR1 and CDR2 from the germline V gene are SGHRS and YFSETQ. The CDR3 totals 17 residues. Losses at the gene ends were 7 bases for V and 5 bases for J; bases not matched to a gene: 19. CDR3 sequence reads: CASFVDLQGVLTTEAFF. CDR3 DNA sequence: TGCGCCAGCTTCGTGGACCTACAGGGGGTCTTGACGACTGAAGCTTTCTTT.

CDR3: CASSSPGLAVTGELFF. In DNA, the CDR3 is TGTGCCAGCAGTTCGCCGGGACTAGCGGTTACCGGGGAGCTGTTTTTT. The rearrangement uses TRBV28 and TRBJ2-2; 11 bases agree with TRBD2. Trimming cost V 4 bases and J 5 bases; bases outside gene matches: 6. Germline CDR1 and CDR2: MDHEN and SYDVKM. The CDR3 consists of 16 residues. Complete variable domain (other parts from reference TRBV28 and TRBJ2-2): DVKVTQSSRYLVKRTGEKVFLECVQDMDHENMFWYRQDPGLGLRLIYFSYDVKMKEKGDIPEGYSVSREKKERFSLILESASTNQTSMYLCASSSPGLAVTGELFFGEGSRLTVL.

V usage is TRBV11-2 and J usage is TRBJ2-3; no clear D. In germline, CDR1 is SGHAT, CDR2 FQNNGV. V lost 1 base and J lost 1, with 6 bases in between. The CDR3 extends over 14 amino acids. CDR3 amino acids: CASSLASRTDTQYF. Written as DNA, the CDR3 is TGTGCCAGCAGCTTAGCGAGCCGCACAGATACGCAGTATTTT.

The chain employs TRBV7-2 and TRBJ2-7; D perhaps matches TRBD1 (6 bases). This CDR3 spans 17 amino acids. The V gene lost 5 bases and the J gene lost 2 bases, with 22 bases spanning the gap. Germline CDR1 SGHTA, CDR2 FQGNSA. The CDR3 DNA reads as TGTGCCAGCAGCCCCTCAGACAGGTGGGACACCCCCTACGAGCAGTACTTC. This gives the protein CASSPSDRWDTPYEQYF.

This clone was detected only once. The rearrangement links TRBV7-6 to TRBJ1-2; TRBD1 might be the D (6 bases). Trimming stripped 1 base from V and 4 bases from J, with 13 bases between. CDR3 size: 15 residues. CDR1 is SGHVS, CDR2 FNYEAQ, per germline. The CDR3 sequence: CASSLGTGSLYGYTF. In DNA, the CDR3 is TGTGCCAGCAGCTTAGGCACAGGGAGTCTCTATGGCTACACCTTC.

The V and J genes are TRBV24-1 and TRBJ2-1; 11 positions match TRBD2. After removal of 3 bases from V and 12 bases from J, the junction contained 9 bases not matched to a gene. The CDR3 covers 15 residues. The germline CDR1 and CDR2 sequences are KGHDR and SFDVKD. CDR3 loop: CATSDSTSGSSWQFF. The CDR3 DNA is TGTGCCACCAGTGATAGTACTAGCGGGAGCTCGTGGCAGTTCTTC.